The next 8 T cell receptor beta chains were all read from a single sample in a study of T-cell memory formation after mild COVID-19. Each CDR3 protein gets one entry after TCRdb re-called the 5' RACE reads with MiXCR. The sample has about 40,000 distinct CDR3 sequences, roughly an eighth seen once; the top ten hold under 30%. The sample was PBMCs or a T cell subset sorted from them (not recorded which). These receptor sequences come from a man aged 18 to 30 who had mild COVID-19 (a few samples of this study predate the infection). Cell type and time point are not known.

This clonotype was seen repeatedly, ten times or more. The V and J genes are TRBV5-1 and TRBJ2-5; 14 positions agree with TRBD2. CDR1 and CDR2 (germline): SGHRS, YFSETQ. The CDR3 is 17 residues long. Trimming removed 3 bases from V and 5 bases from J; junction bases left unmatched: 9. CDR3 protein: CASSWTSGGSGGETQYF. CDR3 nucleotides: TGCGCCAGCAGCTGGACTAGCGGGGGGTCAGGAGGGGAGACCCAGTACTTC.

This clonotype has at least ten counts. The rearrangement joins TRBV12-3 or TRBV12-4 to TRBJ1-5; maybe TRBD1 (6 bases). Trimming left V 4 bases short and J 4 bases short, with 8 bases between. CDR3 length equals 13 residues. The CDR3 reads CASSYRENQPQHF. In DNA, the CDR3 is TGTGCCAGCAGTTACAGGGAAAATCAGCCCCAGCATTTT.

By sample fraction, this clonotype is medium-sized. The chain carries TRBV7-2 and TRBJ1-1; D possibly corresponds to TRBD1 (6 bases). Trimming removed 4 bases from V and 6 bases from J, with 9 bases in between. This CDR3 comprises 12 residues. Germline CDR1 reads SGHTA; CDR2 reads FQGNSA. The chain's CDR3 is CASSWDTSEAFF. CDR3 sequence (DNA): TGTGCCAGCAGCTGGGACACGTCTGAAGCTTTCTTT.

The chain is built from TRBV4-3 and TRBJ2-3; TRBD2 matches at 12 bases. The CDR3 length is 18 residues. Germline CDR1 LGHNA, CDR2 YSLEER. V trimming: 0 bases; J trimming: 2 bases; junction bases outside the gene matches: 6. CDR3 coding DNA: TGCGCCAGCAGCCAAGAGTACGCTAGCGGGGGGGTCACAGATACGCAGTATTTT. Its protein product is CASSQEYASGGVTDTQYF.

This clonotype has just a few counts. V gene TRBV18 combines with J gene TRBJ1-1; D not resolved. Germline V gives CDR1 KGHSH, CDR2 LQKENI. V was cut by 4 bases and J by 2 bases, with 5 bases left in between. CDR3 length: 12 residues. The DNA of the CDR3 is TGTGCCAGCTCACGGAGTAACACTGAAGCTTTCTTT. Translating gives CASSRSNTEAFF.

The chain has TRBV5-1 and TRBJ2-7, with 12 bases identical to TRBD2. The germline CDR1 and CDR2 sequences are SGHRS and YFSETQ. J was trimmed by 4 bases and V by 3 bases; bases with no gene match: 5. CDR3 length equals 15 residues. CDR3 DNA sequence: TGCGCCAGCAGCTCCGGACTAGCGGGAATGTACGAGCAGTACTTC. It translates to CASSSGLAGMYEQYF. Combining the CDR3 with reference TRBV5-1 and TRBJ2-7 gives the whole variable domain KAGVTQTPRYLIKTRGQQVTLSCSPISGHRSVSWYQQTPGQGLQFLFEYFSETQRNKGNFPGRFSGRQFSNSRSEMNVSTLELGDSALYLCASSSGLAGMYEQYFGPGTRLTVT.

This clonotype was found many times. The chain uses TRBV6-2 or TRBV6-3 and TRBJ2-2, with D perhaps TRBD1 (6 bases). Germline CDR1 MNHEY, CDR2 SVGEGT. This CDR3 contains 13 residues. Trimming took 8 bases from V and 3 from J, leaving 10 bases between them. The CDR3 sequence: CASDRPDTGELFF. CDR3 in DNA: TGTGCCAGCGACAGGCCGGACACCGGGGAGCTGTTTTTT.

This clonotype was picked up many times. The J gene is TRBJ2-5, the V gene TRBV20-1; the match to TRBD1 covers 8 bases. V shed 5 bases and J 1 base; nucleotides not matched to a gene: 3. From germline, CDR1 is DFQATT and CDR2 SNEGSKA (reference sequence). This CDR3 region has 13 residues. CDR3 in DNA: TGCAGTGCTGAGGACAGGGTCCAAGAGACCCAGTACTTC. This sequence encodes CSAEDRVQETQYF.